The source of this T cell receptor beta chain is a study of T-cell reconstitution after alpha-beta-depleted transplantation in children. For TCRbeta, the library was prepared with unique molecular identifiers. MiXCR, run by TCRdb on the PCR reads, gives a single entry per CDR3 protein. The table has about 900,000 distinct CDR3 sequences, about 29% seen once. Trimming pared 0 bases from V and 8 bases from J, leaving 11 bases between. The CDR3 length is 14 residues. Looked up from germline, CDR1 is LNHNV and CDR2 is YYDKDF (reference sequence). The chain couples TRBV15 to TRBJ2-1, with D uncertain. This TCR derives from a boy under three years old who had a stem cell transplant for SCID, so the T cells may come from the graft donor. The sequences come from PBMCs, mostly from graft donor cells, collected 360 days after TCRalphabeta/CD19-depleted stem cell transplant. The CDR3 is CATSRDLTNDEQFF. CDR3 sequence (DNA): TGTGCCACCAGCAGAGATCTAACGAACGATGAGCAGTTCTTC.